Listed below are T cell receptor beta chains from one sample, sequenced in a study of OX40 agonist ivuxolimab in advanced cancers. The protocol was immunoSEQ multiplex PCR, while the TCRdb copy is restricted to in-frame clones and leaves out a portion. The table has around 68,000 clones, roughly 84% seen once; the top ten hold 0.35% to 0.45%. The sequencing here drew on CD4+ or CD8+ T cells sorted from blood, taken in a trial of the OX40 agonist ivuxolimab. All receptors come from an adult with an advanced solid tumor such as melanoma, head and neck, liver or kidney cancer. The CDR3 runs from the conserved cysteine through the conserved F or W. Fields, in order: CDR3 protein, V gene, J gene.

CASSWGQGADTQYF	TRBV7-3	TRBJ2-3
CASSETGNQGNEQFF	TRBV10-1	TRBJ2-1
CASSGSRAGEQYF	TRBV2	TRBJ2-7
CASSPQGTAKSSYEQYF	TRBV18	TRBJ2-7
CASSAGDNNSPLHF	TRBV4-1	TRBJ1-6
CASSLAGGQETQYF	TRBV11-2	TRBJ2-5
CASSQSGGASYQETQYF	TRBV14	TRBJ2-5
CASSASPTTGEKLFF	TRBV2	TRBJ1-4
CASGLGAGKSYEQYF	TRBV12-5	TRBJ2-7
CASGLQGAGANVLTF	TRBV27	TRBJ2-6
CASSPRVLGYNSPLHF	TRBV5-6	TRBJ1-6
CASRKAGGNTGELFF	TRBV2	TRBJ2-2
CASSEPGSNQPQHF	TRBV25-1	TRBJ1-5
CASSPDQTNPYGYTF	TRBV18	TRBJ1-2
CATTLPGMELTDTGELFF	TRBV19	TRBJ2-2
CAWINPPGGGGNTIYF	TRBV30	TRBJ1-3
CASSDFRYEQYF	TRBV6-1	TRBJ2-7
CASRGSTGGASPTNEKLFF	TRBV27	TRBJ1-4
CASSPRAGGAGGREDTQYF	TRBV7-6	TRBJ2-3
CASNLGTSGSYEQYF	TRBV6-1	TRBJ2-7
CASSLGPAGDEQFF	TRBV5-6	TRBJ2-1
CASSVGSDNYGYTF	TRBV9	TRBJ1-2
CSVLPGEAFF	TRBV29-1	TRBJ1-1
CASSSGLAGSNEQFF	TRBV6-5	TRBJ2-1
CAISESRLETGNTIYF	TRBV10-3	TRBJ1-3
CASSIVGQPSNQPQHF	TRBV19	TRBJ1-5
CASSPAQNSPLHF	TRBV7-9	TRBJ1-6
CASSPREGAYEQYF	TRBV18	TRBJ2-7
CASSTLGAAGELFF	TRBV19	TRBJ2-2
CASTPALNSYEQYF	TRBV13	-
CASSSRQGGYTF	TRBV5-4	TRBJ1-2
CASSLWLLTDTQYF	TRBV5-8	TRBJ2-3
CAWSPPPGLGIITLHF	TRBV30	TRBJ1-6
CASFGSRNQPQHF	TRBV28	TRBJ1-5
CASSPEGRGHNSPLHF	TRBV18	TRBJ1-6